Listed here are 18 T cell receptor beta chains from one sample, sequenced in a study of shared clonotypes between healthy human individuals. Terminally differentiated effector memory CD45RA+ cells were excluded from the naive CD8 cells, which were CD45RO-negative and positively selected for CCR7. This table comes from immunoSEQ multiplex PCR, and its TCRdb copy is limited to in-frame clones, with some not included. This sample yields fewer than 700,000 clones, of which approximately 95% are seen a single time; 0.11% belongs to the top ten. The specimen sequenced was naive CD8+ T cells sorted from blood. All receptors come from a woman aged 25 to 39 in good health.

This chain joins TRBV28 and TRBJ2-7, with 7 bases that match TRBD1. CDR1 and CDR2 (germline): MDHEN, SYDVKM. This CDR3 comprises 12 residues. V dropped 6 bases and J dropped 7; count of bases not matched to a gene: 6. In nucleotides, the CDR3 is TGTGCCAGCAGGGAAAACAGGGGAGAGCAGTACTTC. It is translated as CASRENRGEQYF.

This chain joins TRBV13 and TRBJ2-1; 10 bases fit TRBD2. The germline V gene has CDR1 PRHDT and CDR2 FYEKMQ (reference sequence). V was pared by 4 bases and J by 13 bases, with 7 bases of the junction left unmatched. This CDR3 spans 13 amino acids. Here the CDR3 reads CASSSSSGSTQFF. Here the CDR3 DNA reads TGTGCCAGCAGCTCGTCTAGCGGGAGTACCCAGTTCTTC.

The chain is built from TRBV19 and TRBJ2-7; 7 bases are a match to TRBD1. The CDR3 length is 13 residues. CDR1 LNHDA and CDR2 SQIVND come from the germline V gene (reference sequence). Trimming removed 6 bases from V and 0 bases from J; junction bases left unmatched: 2. This chain's CDR3 is CASRQGSSYEQYF. CDR3 DNA sequence: TGTGCCAGTAGACAGGGGAGCTCCTACGAGCAGTACTTC.

The chain is built from TRBV11-2 and TRBJ2-7; D tentatively reads TRBD1 or TRBD2 (6 bases each). The CDR3 is 19 amino acids. Trimming removed 2 bases from V and 2 bases from J, with 25 bases in between. Germline V gene data show CDR1 as SGHAT and CDR2 as FQNNGV. Written as DNA, the CDR3 is TGTGCCAGCAGCTTACAGGCTAGGGGGGTCGGCCTCACGACCTACGAGCAGTACTTC. This codes for CASSLQARGVGLTTYEQYF. The whole variable domain, remainder taken from reference TRBV11-2 and TRBJ2-7, is EAGVAQSPRYKIIEKRQSVAFWCNPISGHATLYWYQQILGQGPKLLIQFQNNGVVDDSQLPKDRFSAERLKGVDSTLKIQPAKLEDSAVYLCASSLQARGVGLTTYEQYFGPGTRLTVT.

The chain links TRBV25-1 to TRBJ2-7; TRBD1 or TRBD2 may be the D gene (5 bases each). The germline V gene encodes CDR1 MGHDK and CDR2 SYGVNS. The germline V and J ends were trimmed by 1 base and 7 bases, with 14 bases remaining between them. The CDR3 extends over 14 amino acids. The CDR3 loop is CASSESRGDFEQYF. The CDR3 nucleotides are TGTGCCAGCAGTGAATCTCGAGGGGATTTTGAGCAGTACTTC.

This chain links TRBV2 with TRBJ2-1; D is possibly TRBD2 (6 bases). CDR3 length: 14 amino acids. Trimming stripped 3 bases from V and 7 bases from J, with 13 bases between. Per germline, CDR1 SNHLY and CDR2 FYNNEI. CDR3 loop: CASSERGSQNEQFF. CDR3 DNA sequence: TGTGCCAGCAGTGAGCGGGGTTCCCAGAATGAGCAGTTCTTC.

This chain uses TRBV2 with TRBJ1-6; no definite D call. Deletions cut 6 bases from V and 7 bases from J, with 16 bases between. This CDR3 comprises 15 residues. Germline V gives CDR1 SNHLY, CDR2 FYNNEI. CDR3 DNA: TGTGCCAGCAGAACCCCTGAGGGCCAAAATTCACCCCTCCACTTT. This sequence encodes CASRTPEGQNSPLHF.

The J gene is TRBJ2-1, the V gene TRBV13, with 9 bases aligning to TRBD1. The CDR3 is made up of 14 amino acids. CDR1 is PRHDT and CDR2 is FYEKMQ in the germline V gene (reference sequence). The V segment lost 6 bases and the J segment 4 bases; nucleotides outside the gene matches: 4. The CDR3 nucleotides read TGTGCCAGCAGTTCGGGACAGGGATACAATGAGCAGTTCTTC. It encodes CASSSGQGYNEQFF. The complete variable domain, with remaining parts taken from reference TRBV13 and TRBJ2-1, reads AAGVIQSPRHLIKEKRETATLKCYPIPRHDTVYWYQQGPGQDPQFLISFYEKMQSDKGSIPDRFSAQQFSDYHSELNMSSLELGDSALYFCASSSGQGYNEQFFGPGTRLTVL.

The V call is TRBV7-6, the J call TRBJ2-3, with D possibly called TRBD1 or TRBD2 (5 bases each). CDR1 is SGHVS and CDR2 is FNYEAQ in the germline V gene. The CDR3 totals 18 residues. Trimming cost V 1 base and J 2 bases, with 19 bases left between them. The CDR3: CASSLVRGYRTFTDTQYF. Here the CDR3 DNA reads TGTGCCAGCAGCTTAGTCCGGGGCTACCGAACATTCACAGATACGCAGTATTTT.

This clone was found once. The rearrangement uses TRBV6-5 and TRBJ2-7, with 9 bases aligning to TRBD2. The CDR3 extends over 15 amino acids. The V segment lost 2 bases and the J segment 4 bases; nucleotides outside the gene matches: 6. Germline CDR1 MNHEY, CDR2 SVGAGI. CDR3 nucleotides: TGTGCCAGCAGTTACGACGCGGGAGGGGGTTACGAGCAGTACTTC. Translation gives CASSYDAGGGYEQYF.

This sequence joins TRBV2 and TRBJ1-1; tentatively, D is TRBD1 (5 bases). This CDR3 comprises 15 residues. Germline-derived CDR1 and CDR2 are SNHLY and FYNNEI. Trimming removed 7 bases from V and 3 bases from J, with 18 bases in between. Here the CDR3 reads CASTQPEGAYTEAFF. The CDR3 DNA reads as TGTGCCAGCACTCAACCAGAAGGGGCCTACACTGAAGCTTTCTTT.

CDR3 sequence: CASSFRGLRVYEQYF. CDR3 coding DNA: TGCGCCAGCAGCTTCAGGGGATTACGTGTCTACGAGCAGTACTTC. This chain connects TRBV5-1 to TRBJ2-7, with a tentative D call TRBD1 (6 bases). The CDR3 has 15 amino acids. Trimming pared 2 bases from V and 3 bases from J, leaving 15 bases between. Germline V gene lookup returns CDR1 SGHRS and CDR2 YFSETQ.

The chain employs TRBV28 and TRBJ2-5; no clear D. Per germline, CDR1 MDHEN and CDR2 SYDVKM. CDR3 size: 14 residues. The ends were cut back, 5 bases at V and 4 bases at J, with 14 bases in the middle. The CDR3 nucleotides read TGTGCCAGCAGTCCCAACATCGGCGGAGAGACCCAGTACTTC. This translates into CASSPNIGGETQYF. The complete variable domain, with remaining parts taken from reference TRBV28 and TRBJ2-5, reads DVKVTQSSRYLVKRTGEKVFLECVQDMDHENMFWYRQDPGLGLRLIYFSYDVKMKEKGDIPEGYSVSREKKERFSLILESASTNQTSMYLCASSPNIGGETQYFGPGTRLLVL.

This chain uses TRBV19 with TRBJ1-1; 7 bases line up with TRBD1. Germline V gene lookup returns CDR1 LNHDA and CDR2 SQIVND (reference sequence). The trim removed 6 bases at V and 4 bases at J, leaving 5 bases unmatched. The CDR3 has 13 residues. CDR3: CASRTQGGTEAFF. The DNA of the CDR3 is TGTGCCAGTAGGACTCAGGGGGGCACTGAAGCTTTCTTT.

The chain links TRBV5-4 to TRBJ2-5; tentatively, D is TRBD2 (6 bases). The J call may not be correct, given that the DNA end is closer to TRBJ2-7. The germline CDR1 and CDR2 sequences are SGHNT and YYREEE (reference sequence). The CDR3 contains 14 residues. In DNA form, the CDR3 reads TGTGCCAGCAGCACGCGGGAAATCCCCTACGAGCAGTACTTC. The encoded protein is CASSTREIPYEQYF.

This chain connects TRBV27 to TRBJ1-5; D remains unclear. Between the trimmed V and J ends, which lost 5 bases and 0 bases, there was a span of 8 bases. This CDR3 is 14 amino acids long. Germline loops: CDR1 MNHEY, CDR2 SMNVEV (reference sequence). CDR3 sequence reads: CASSRLASNQPQHF. The DNA for the CDR3 is TGTGCCAGCAGTCGATTGGCTAGCAATCAGCCCCAGCATTTT.

This clone has only a few counts. At the DNA level, this CDR3 is encoded by other sequences in the same sample as well. The chain is built from TRBV30 and TRBJ1-4, with 9 bases lining up with TRBD1. V shed 2 bases, J shed 8 bases, and the junction held 6 bases outside the gene matches. Germline CDR1 GTSNPN, CDR2 SVGIG (reference sequence). The CDR3 length is 14 residues. CDR3 residues: CAWSTGTGYEKLFF. As DNA, the CDR3 is TGTGCCTGGAGTACCGGGACAGGGTACGAAAAACTGTTTTTT.

The chain links TRBV19 to TRBJ2-1; D is unclear. Germline V lookup: CDR1 LNHDA, CDR2 SQIVND (reference sequence). This CDR3 region has 15 residues. The V and J ends lost 3 bases and 7 bases respectively, with 16 bases between them. DNA of the CDR3: TGTGCCAGTAGTATTGTCGGCATATCAAGTAATGAGCAGTTCTTC. This encodes CASSIVGISSNEQFF.